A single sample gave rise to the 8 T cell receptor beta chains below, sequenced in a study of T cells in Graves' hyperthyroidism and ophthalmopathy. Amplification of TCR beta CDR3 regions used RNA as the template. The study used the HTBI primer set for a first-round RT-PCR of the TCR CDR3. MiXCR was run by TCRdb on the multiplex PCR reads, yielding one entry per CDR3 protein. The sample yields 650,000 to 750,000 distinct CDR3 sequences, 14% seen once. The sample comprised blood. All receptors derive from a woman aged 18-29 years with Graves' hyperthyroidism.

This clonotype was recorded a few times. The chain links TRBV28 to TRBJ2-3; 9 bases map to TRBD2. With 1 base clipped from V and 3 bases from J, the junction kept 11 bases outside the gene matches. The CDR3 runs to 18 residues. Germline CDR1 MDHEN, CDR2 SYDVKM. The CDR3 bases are TGTGCCAGCAGTTTATCCCCCCGCGGGAGGGCCGCGACAGATACGCAGTATTTT. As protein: CASSLSPRGRAATDTQYF. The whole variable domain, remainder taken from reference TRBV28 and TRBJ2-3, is DVKVTQSSRYLVKRTGEKVFLECVQDMDHENMFWYRQDPGLGLRLIYFSYDVKMKEKGDIPEGYSVSREKKERFSLILESASTNQTSMYLCASSLSPRGRAATDTQYFGPGTRLTVL.

CDR3 loop: CASSQEKRTSYEQYF. The CDR3 DNA is TGCGCCAGCAGCCAAGAAAAGCGTACTTCCTACGAGCAGTACTTC. The chain carries TRBV4-1 and TRBJ2-7; D not resolved. The CDR3 length is 15 residues. V was shortened by 0 bases and J by 1 base, with 10 bases between the two germline ends. Germline V gene lookup returns CDR1 MGHRA and CDR2 YSYEKL.

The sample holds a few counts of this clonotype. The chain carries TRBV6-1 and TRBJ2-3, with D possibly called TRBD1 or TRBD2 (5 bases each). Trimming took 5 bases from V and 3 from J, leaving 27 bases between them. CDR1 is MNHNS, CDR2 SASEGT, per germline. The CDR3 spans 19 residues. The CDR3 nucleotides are TGTGCCAGCAGTTTTTCCAAGCCGGGGCCCTTCAGGATGACAGATACGCAGTATTTT. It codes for CASSFSKPGPFRMTDTQYF.

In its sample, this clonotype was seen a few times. The CDR3 region has the DNA TGCGCCAGCAGCTTGTGGACTAGCGGGACCCACGAGCAGTACTTC. This encodes CASSLWTSGTHEQYF. The chain carries TRBV5-1 and TRBJ2-7; the match to TRBD2 covers 12 bases. This CDR3 has 15 residues. CDR1 is SGHRS, CDR2 YFSETQ, per germline. The V segment lost 1 base and the J segment 5 bases; nucleotides outside the gene matches: 4.

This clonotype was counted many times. The CDR3 here is CASSLVPHEQFF. The CDR3 DNA is TGTGCCAGCAGCTTAGTCCCCCATGAGCAGTTCTTC. This chain connects TRBV13 to TRBJ2-1; unclear D gene. The germline CDR1 and CDR2 sequences are PRHDT and FYEKMQ (reference sequence). Trimming stripped 1 base from V and 8 bases from J, with 6 bases between. The CDR3 covers 12 residues. Supplemented by reference TRBV13 and TRBJ2-1, the full variable domain reads AAGVIQSPRHLIKEKRETATLKCYPIPRHDTVYWYQQGPGQDPQFLISFYEKMQSDKGSIPDRFSAQQFSDYHSELNMSSLELGDSALYFCASSLVPHEQFFGPGTRLTVL.

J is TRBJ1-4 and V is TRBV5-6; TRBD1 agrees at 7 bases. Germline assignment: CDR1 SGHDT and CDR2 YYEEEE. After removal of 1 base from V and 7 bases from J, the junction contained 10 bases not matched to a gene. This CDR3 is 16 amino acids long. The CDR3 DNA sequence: TGTGCCAGCAGCTTGCAAGGGGGCGTGGGCATTGAAAAACTGTTTTTT. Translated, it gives CASSLQGGVGIEKLFF.

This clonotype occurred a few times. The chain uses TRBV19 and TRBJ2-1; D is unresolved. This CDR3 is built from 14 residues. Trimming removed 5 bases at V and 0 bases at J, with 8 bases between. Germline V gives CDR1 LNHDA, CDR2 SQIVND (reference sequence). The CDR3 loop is CASSPWDSYNEQFF. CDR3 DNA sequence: TGTGCCAGTAGTCCCTGGGACTCCTACAATGAGCAGTTCTTC.

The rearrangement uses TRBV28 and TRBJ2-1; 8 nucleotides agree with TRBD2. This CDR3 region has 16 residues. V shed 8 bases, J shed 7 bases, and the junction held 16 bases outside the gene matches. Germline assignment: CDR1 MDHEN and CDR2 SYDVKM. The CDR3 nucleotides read TGTGCCAGCCTCCATACCCCAGCGGGAGAGGGAAATGAGCAGTTCTTC. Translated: CASLHTPAGEGNEQFF.